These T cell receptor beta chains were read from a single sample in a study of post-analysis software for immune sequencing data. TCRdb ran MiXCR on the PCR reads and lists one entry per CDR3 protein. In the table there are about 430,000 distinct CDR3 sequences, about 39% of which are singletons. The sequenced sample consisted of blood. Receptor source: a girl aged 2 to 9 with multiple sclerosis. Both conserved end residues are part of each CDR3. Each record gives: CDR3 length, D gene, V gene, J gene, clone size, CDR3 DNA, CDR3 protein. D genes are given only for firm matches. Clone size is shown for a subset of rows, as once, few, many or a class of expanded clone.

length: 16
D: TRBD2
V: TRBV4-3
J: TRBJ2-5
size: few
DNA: TGCGCCAGCAGCCGAGGGGTACTAGCGGGAGGAGAGACCCAGTACTTC
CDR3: CASSRGVLAGGETQYF

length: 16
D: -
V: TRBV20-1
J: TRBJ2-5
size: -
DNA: TGCAGTGCTAGATTATGGGTGGCGACAACTAAAGAGACCCAGTACTTC
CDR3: CSARLWVATTKETQYF

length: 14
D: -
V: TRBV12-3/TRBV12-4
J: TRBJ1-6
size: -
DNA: TGTGCCAGCAGTCTCTTTTGGGAGGGCTCACCCCTCCACTTT
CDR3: CASSLFWEGSPLHF

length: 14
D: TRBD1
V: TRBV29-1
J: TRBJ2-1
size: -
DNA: TGCAGCGGCGGTGACAGGGGCTCCTACAATGAGCAGTTCTTC
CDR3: CSGGDRGSYNEQFF

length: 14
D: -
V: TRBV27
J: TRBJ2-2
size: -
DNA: TGTGCCAGCAGTTGTCTTGACACCGGCGGGGAGCTGTTTTTT
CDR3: CASSCLDTGGELFF

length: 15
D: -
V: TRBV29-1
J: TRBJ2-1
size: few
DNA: TGCAGCGTTGGGCCTAGCGCTAGCTCCTACAATGAGCAGTTCTTC
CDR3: CSVGPSASSYNEQFF

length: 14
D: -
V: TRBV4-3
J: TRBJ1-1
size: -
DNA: TGCGCCAGCAGCCAGAGAGGGGCTAACACTGAAGCTTTCTTT
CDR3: CASSQRGANTEAFF

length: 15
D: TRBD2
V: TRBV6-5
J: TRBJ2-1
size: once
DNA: TGTGCCAGCAGTAGCGGGAGACTACTTCGGAATGAGCAGTTCTTC
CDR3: CASSSGRLLRNEQFF

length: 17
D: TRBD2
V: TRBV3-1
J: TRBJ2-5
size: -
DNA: TGTGCCAGCAGCCCTCGGACTAGCGGGAGCTTTCAAGAGACCCAGTACTTC
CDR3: CASSPRTSGSFQETQYF

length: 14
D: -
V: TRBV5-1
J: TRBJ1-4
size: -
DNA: TGCGCCAGCAGCGGACTTGCAACTAATGAAAAACTGTTTTTT
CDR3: CASSGLATNEKLFF

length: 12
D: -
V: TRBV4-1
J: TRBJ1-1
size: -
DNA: TGCGCCAGCAGCCAAGATACGAGGTCGGCTTTCTTT
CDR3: CASSQDTRSAFF

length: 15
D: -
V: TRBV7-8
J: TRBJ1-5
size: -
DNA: TGTGCCAGCAGCCTCACGGCCCAGTTGAATCAGCCCCAGCATTTT
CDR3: CASSLTAQLNQPQHF

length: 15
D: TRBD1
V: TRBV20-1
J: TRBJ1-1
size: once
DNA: TGCAGTGCTAGAGATACCGGACAGGGGGCGGCTGAAGCTTTCTTT
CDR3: CSARDTGQGAAEAFF

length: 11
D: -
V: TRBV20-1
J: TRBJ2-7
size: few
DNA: TGCAGTGCTAGGATAGGAGGCGAGCAGTACTTC
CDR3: CSARIGGEQYF

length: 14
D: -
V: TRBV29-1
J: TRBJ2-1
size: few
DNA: TGCAGCGTAGGGACTCTTAGCTCCTACAATGAGCAGTTCTTC
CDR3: CSVGTLSSYNEQFF

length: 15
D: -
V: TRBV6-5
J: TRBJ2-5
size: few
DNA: TGTGCCAGCAGTTACTCGGGCAGTTTACCAGAGACCCAGTACTTC
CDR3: CASSYSGSLPETQYF

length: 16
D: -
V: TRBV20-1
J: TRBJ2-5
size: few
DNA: TGCAGTGCTAAAAAAGCCGGGACTCCAAGCAGGGAGACCCAGTACTTC
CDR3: CSAKKAGTPSRETQYF

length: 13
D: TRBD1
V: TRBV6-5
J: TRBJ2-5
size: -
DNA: TGTGCCAGCAGTAAAAATGGACAGGGCATCCTGTACTTC
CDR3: CASSKNGQGILYF

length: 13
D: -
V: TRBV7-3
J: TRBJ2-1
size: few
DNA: TGTGCCAGCAGCCCCGGACAACGTAATGAGCAGTTCTTC
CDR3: CASSPGQRNEQFF

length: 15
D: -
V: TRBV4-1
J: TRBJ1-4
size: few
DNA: TGCGCCAGCAGCCAAGGCGGCCTGCTATTTGAACCTCTGTTTTTT
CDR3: CASSQGGLLFEPLFF

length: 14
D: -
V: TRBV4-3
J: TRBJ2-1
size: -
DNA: TGCGCCAGCAGCCAAGGGAATAGCTTGGGTGAGCAGTTCTTC
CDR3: CASSQGNSLGEQFF

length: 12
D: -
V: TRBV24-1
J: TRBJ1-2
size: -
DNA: TGTGCCACCAGTGATTTCAAGGATGGCTACACCTTC
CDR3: CATSDFKDGYTF

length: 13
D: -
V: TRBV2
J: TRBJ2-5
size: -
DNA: TGTGCCAGCAGGGGGATCCCAAGGGAGACCCAGTACTTC
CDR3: CASRGIPRETQYF

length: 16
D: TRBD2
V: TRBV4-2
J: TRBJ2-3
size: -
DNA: TGTGCCAGCAGCCACCCTAGCGGGGGGGCGGGAAATACGCAGTATTTT
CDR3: CASSHPSGGAGNTQYF

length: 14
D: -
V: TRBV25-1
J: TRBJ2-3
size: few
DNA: TGTGCCAGCAGTGAACCGGGGAGCACAGATACGCAGTATTTT
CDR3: CASSEPGSTDTQYF

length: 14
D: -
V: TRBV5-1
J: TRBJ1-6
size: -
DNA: TGCGCCAGCAGCGACCAGGGTTTGGGTTCACCCCTCCACTTT
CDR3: CASSDQGLGSPLHF

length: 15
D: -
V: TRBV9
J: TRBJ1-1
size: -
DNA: TGTGCCAGCAGCCCCCGACAGGCCCTGAGGAAAGAAGCTTTCTTT
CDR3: CASSPRQALRKEAFF

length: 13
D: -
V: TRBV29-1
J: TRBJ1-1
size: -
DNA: TGCAGCGTTGAGCGAGATGACAACACTGAAGCTTTCTTT
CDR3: CSVERDDNTEAFF

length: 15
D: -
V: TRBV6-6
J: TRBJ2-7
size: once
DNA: TGTGCCAGCAGTTCGAGGGTTCCAGGCTCCTACGAGCAGTACTTC
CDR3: CASSSRVPGSYEQYF

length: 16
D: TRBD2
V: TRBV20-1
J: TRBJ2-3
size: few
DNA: TGCAGTGCTACCAGGACTAGCGGGGGGAGCACAGATACGCAGTATTTT
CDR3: CSATRTSGGSTDTQYF

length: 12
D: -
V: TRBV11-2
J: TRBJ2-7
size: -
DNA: TGTGCCAGCAGCTGGACATACTACGAGCAGTACTTC
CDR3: CASSWTYYEQYF

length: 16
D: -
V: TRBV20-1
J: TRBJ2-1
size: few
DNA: TGCAGTGCTATTACAGGACTCCAAACTTCCTACAATGAGCAGTTCTTC
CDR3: CSAITGLQTSYNEQFF

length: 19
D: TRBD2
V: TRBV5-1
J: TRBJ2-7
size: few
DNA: TGCGCCAGCAGCTTGGTTTTTGGGACTAGCGGACTCCTGAACTACGAGCAGTACTTC
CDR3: CASSLVFGTSGLLNYEQYF

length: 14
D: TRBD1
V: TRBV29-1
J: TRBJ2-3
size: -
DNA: TGCAGCGTTGAGGGCGACAGGGGAGTTTATACGCAGTATTTT
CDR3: CSVEGDRGVYTQYF

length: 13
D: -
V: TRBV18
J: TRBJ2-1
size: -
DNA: TGTGCCACCTCATCCAAATCGACGGAGTTGAAGTTCTTC
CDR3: CATSSKSTELKFF

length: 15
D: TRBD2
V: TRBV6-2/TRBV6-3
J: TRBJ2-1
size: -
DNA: TGTGCCAGCAGTTACTCGACTAGCTGGGGCAATGAGCAGTTCTTC
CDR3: CASSYSTSWGNEQFF

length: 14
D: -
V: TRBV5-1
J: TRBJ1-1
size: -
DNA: TGCGCCAGCAGCTCCTGGGGGGGGGGCACTGAAGCTTTCTTT
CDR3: CASSSWGGGTEAFF

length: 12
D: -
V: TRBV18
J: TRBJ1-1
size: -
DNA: TGTGCCAGCTCCCGACCCCAGGGTGAAGCTTTCTTT
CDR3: CASSRPQGEAFF

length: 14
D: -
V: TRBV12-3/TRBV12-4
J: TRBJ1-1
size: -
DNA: TGTGCCAGCAGTCGTAACAGGGCGAACACTGAAGCTTTCTTT
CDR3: CASSRNRANTEAFF

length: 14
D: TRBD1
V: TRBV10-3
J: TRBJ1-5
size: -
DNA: TGTGCCATCAGTTTAGACAGGGATGGCCAGCCCCAGCATTTT
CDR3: CAISLDRDGQPQHF

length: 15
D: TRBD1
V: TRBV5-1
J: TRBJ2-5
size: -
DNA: TGCGCCAGCAGCTCGACGGGGACAGGTGGAGAGACCCAGTACTTC
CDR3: CASSSTGTGGETQYF

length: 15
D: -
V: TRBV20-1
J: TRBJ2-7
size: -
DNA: TGCAGTGCTAGAGAGAAGTTCCATCCCTCCTACGAGCAGTACTTC
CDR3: CSAREKFHPSYEQYF

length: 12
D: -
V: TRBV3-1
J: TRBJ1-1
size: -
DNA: TGTGCCAGCAGCGGGCTGAGCACTGAAGCTTTCTTT
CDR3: CASSGLSTEAFF

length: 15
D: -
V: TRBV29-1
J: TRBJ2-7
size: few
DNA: TGCAGCGTTGAAGAAGGTGGTCGCGGTGGGTACGAGCAGTACTTC
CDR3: CSVEEGGRGGYEQYF

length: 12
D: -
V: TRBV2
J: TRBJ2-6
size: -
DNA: TGTGCCAGTCACTCTGGGGCCAACGTCCTGACTTTC
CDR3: CASHSGANVLTF

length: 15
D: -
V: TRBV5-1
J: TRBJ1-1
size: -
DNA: TGCGCCAGCAGCGGTGGCCGGACAACGAACACTGAAGCTTTCTTT
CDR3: CASSGGRTTNTEAFF